This TCR beta chain was profiled in a study of blood T cell repertoires in COVID-19. Germline V gene sequence: CDR1 MGHDK, CDR2 SYGVNS. V was pared by 0 bases and J by 6 bases, with 1 base of the junction left unmatched. CDR3 length: 14 residues. Original handling: It was from reference gene primer amplification that nucleated cell counts were estimated. Produced via immunoSEQ multiplex PCR; TCRdb's table is partial and in-frame only. That table supplies the V and J calls and clone size; D and trimming were determined from the DNA. The sample yields 150,000 to 200,000 clones, around 82% seen once. Participants' own reports of clinical history determined their cohort assignment. For recovered donors of Cohort 3, there were two negative PCRs, clearance, or symptom resolution.

The receptor's source is a man aged 40-49 years who had recovered from COVID-19. Sequencing was performed on PBMCs or T cells enriched from blood (not recorded which). The chain carries TRBV25-1 and TRBJ1-4, with 7 bases matching TRBD1. The CDR3 coding sequence is TGTGCCAGCAGTGAATATACAGGGGATGAAAAACTGTTTTTT. Translated: CASSEYTGDEKLFF.